Each of the 21 T cell receptor beta chains below was sequenced from the same sample in a study of blood T cell repertoires in COVID-19. TCRdb keeps only in-frame clones here, not all; method: immunoSEQ multiplex PCR. The repertoire has around 400,000 clones, more than 70% of them found once; the top ten carry about 2.1%. The sequenced sample consisted of peripheral blood. The receptor set was obtained from a woman aged 60-70 years with COVID-19, enrolled during active disease.

J is TRBJ2-5 and V is TRBV3-1 (or the pseudogene TRBV3-2); D not resolved. Trimming shortened V by 4 bases and J by 5 bases, and 8 bases separated the two germline ends. The CDR3 is 12 residues long. The germline CDR1 and CDR2 sequences are LGHDT and YNNKEL (reference sequence). The CDR3, as DNA: TGTGCCAGCAGCCCACGACTGGAGACCCAGTACTTC. Translated, it gives CASSPRLETQYF.

V gene TRBV29-1 combines with J gene TRBJ1-2; 10 bases fit TRBD1. V was clipped by 5 bases and J by 8 bases; unmatched bases: 5. Germline CDR1 and CDR2: SQVTM and ANQGSEA. This CDR3 spans 12 amino acids. The CDR3: CSVSTGGQGYTF. The CDR3 DNA reads as TGCAGCGTTTCGACAGGGGGCCAAGGCTACACCTTC. Looking up the rest from reference TRBV29-1 and TRBJ1-2 gives the full variable domain: SAVISQKPSRDICQRGTSLTIQCQVDSQVTMMFWYRQQPGQSLTLIATANQGSEATYESGFVIDKFPISRPNLTFSTLTVSNMSPEDSSIYLCSVSTGGQGYTFGSGTRLTVV.

This chain connects TRBV5-5 to TRBJ1-2, with D unresolved. CDR1 and CDR2 (germline): SGHKS, YYEKEE (reference sequence). The CDR3 spans 15 residues. V was pared by 1 base and J by 3 bases, with 13 bases between. DNA for the CDR3: TGTGCCAGCAGCTTGACCCCCCCTGGGCACTATGGCTACACCTTC. Amino acid sequence: CASSLTPPGHYGYTF.

This chain uses TRBV27 with TRBJ1-2; 8 positions agree with TRBD1. Germline lookup yields CDR1 MNHEY and CDR2 SMNVEV (reference sequence). The ends lost 6 bases at V and 7 bases at J; junction bases unmatched: 7. The CDR3 has 13 residues. CDR3 nucleotide sequence: TGTGCCAGCAGGCCGACAGGGGTGGGTGGCTACACCTTC. The encoded protein is CASRPTGVGGYTF.

The CDR3 DNA reads as TGTGCCAGCTCAAGGACAGGGGAGCCCTATGGCTACACCTTC. Translated: CASSRTGEPYGYTF. The chain is built from TRBV18 and TRBJ1-2; 9 nucleotides align to TRBD1. The CDR3 consists of 14 residues. Germline V lookup: CDR1 KGHSH, CDR2 LQKENI. V shed 5 bases and J 4 bases; nucleotides not matched to a gene: 5.

The rearrangement joins TRBV30 to TRBJ1-4; perhaps TRBD1 as D (5 bases). This CDR3 comprises 15 residues. Germline CDR1 GTSNPN, CDR2 SVGIG (reference sequence). Between the trimmed V and J ends, which lost 3 bases and 6 bases, there was a span of 17 bases. In nucleotides, the CDR3 is TGTGCCTGGAGCGGATGGAGGGGTCGGGATGAAAAACTGTTTTTT. It translates to CAWSGWRGRDEKLFF.

This chain links TRBV5-8 with TRBJ2-7; D unresolved. Trimming removed 2 bases at V and 0 bases at J, with 12 bases between. Germline CDR1 is SGHTS and CDR2 is YDEGEE. The CDR3 loop spans 15 amino acids. The CDR3 DNA is TGTGCCAGCAGCTTTCAAGCGCTCCCCTCCTACGAGCAGTACTTC. Protein: CASSFQALPSYEQYF. The full variable domain, rest sourced from reference TRBV5-8 and TRBJ2-7, is EAGVTQSPTHLIKTRGQQATLRCSPISGHTSVYWYQQALGLGLQFLLWYDEGEERNRGNFPPRFSGRQFPNYSSELNVNALELEDSALYLCASSFQALPSYEQYFGPGTRLTVT.

This chain joins TRBV4-1 and TRBJ2-2; TRBD1 matches 7 bases. There are 15 residues in the CDR3. Germline values: CDR1 MGHRA, CDR2 YSYEKL. Germline trimming cut 4 bases from V and 3 bases from J; bases unmatched to any gene: 5. CDR3 DNA: TGCGCCAGCAGCCGGACAGGCGCTGACACCGGGGAGCTGTTTTTT. The encoded protein is CASSRTGADTGELFF.

This chain uses TRBV12-3 or TRBV12-4 with TRBJ1-2; 8 nucleotides match TRBD1. V dropped 5 bases and J dropped 8; count of bases not matched to a gene: 4. The CDR3 is made up of 12 amino acids. The CDR3, as DNA: TGTGCCAGCAGTAGGACAGGGTACGGCTACACCTTC. Amino acid sequence: CASSRTGYGYTF.

In its sample, this clone was seen a few times. This chain connects TRBV2 to TRBJ1-2; 9 bases fit TRBD1. The CDR3 consists of 12 residues. V lost 3 bases, J lost 7 bases, and 0 bases stayed unmatched. The germline V gene has CDR1 SNHLY and CDR2 FYNNEI. The CDR3 sequence: CASSEDRGGYTF. The CDR3, as DNA: TGTGCCAGCAGTGAGGACAGGGGTGGCTACACCTTC. The full variable domain, its missing parts supplied by reference TRBV2 and TRBJ1-2, is EPEVTQTPSHQVTQMGQEVILRCVPISNHLYFYWYRQILGQKVEFLVSFYNNEISEKSEIFDDQFSVERPDGSNFTLKIRSTKLEDSAMYFCASSEDRGGYTFGSGTRLTVV.

This chain connects TRBV19 to TRBJ1-4; no clear D. The CDR3 is made up of 14 amino acids. V was shortened by 3 bases and J by 4 bases, with 9 bases between the two germline ends. The germline V gene has CDR1 LNHDA and CDR2 SQIVND (reference sequence). The CDR3 DNA is TGTGCCAGTAGTATCCGGCGGGGTAATGAAAAACTGTTTTTT. It encodes CASSIRRGNEKLFF.

The genes are TRBV19 and TRBJ2-5; possibly TRBD1 for D (5 bases). Trimming pared 5 bases from V and 9 bases from J, leaving 22 bases between. CDR1 and CDR2 from the germline V gene are LNHDA and SQIVND (reference sequence). The CDR3 length is 15 residues. The DNA for the CDR3 is TGTGCCAGTAGTGACGGACATTACCTCCATGAAGCCCAGTACTTC. Translating gives CASSDGHYLHEAQYF.

Remarks on this clone: Other DNA sequences in the same sample also yield this CDR3. The V and J genes are TRBV28 and TRBJ1-2; D unclear. V was pared by 5 bases and J by 8 bases, with 15 bases between. The CDR3 sequence is 13 residues long. Germline CDR1 MDHEN, CDR2 SYDVKM. CDR3 sequence reads: CASSEGMGYGYTF. Written as DNA, the CDR3 is TGTGCCAGCAGTGAGGGCATGGGATACGGCTACACCTTC.

This clone appeared a single time. The DNA is omitted, as the CDR3 cannot be located on it reliably, and the CDR3 follows TCRdb's listing. The V and J genes are TRBV21-1 and TRBJ2-7; the table's D call, TRBD2, has no DNA check behind it. TRBV21-1 corresponds to a pseudogene. The length of the CDR3 is 16 amino acids, counting both ends. This CDR3 reads CASSNFGRGNTYEQYF.

The chain combines TRBV9 with TRBJ2-1; possible D gene TRBD1, 6 bases. V lost 3 bases, J lost 0 bases, and 13 bases lay in between. The length of the CDR3 is 16 residues. The germline CDR1 and CDR2 sequences are SGDLS and YYNGEE. As DNA, the CDR3 is TGTGCCAGCAGCGGGGGGCTCTCGAGCTCCTACAATGAGCAGTTCTTC. Amino acid sequence: CASSGGLSSSYNEQFF.

CDR3 sequence reads: CAWSAGVFQPQHF. In nucleotides, the CDR3 is TGTGCCTGGAGTGCAGGGGTTTTTCAGCCCCAGCATTTT. The rearrangement links TRBV30 to TRBJ1-5; perhaps TRBD1 as D (6 bases). V lost 1 base and J lost 6, with 10 bases in between. Per the germline V gene, CDR1 is GTSNPN and CDR2 is SVGIG (reference sequence). This CDR3 is 13 amino acids long. The complete variable domain, with remaining parts taken from reference TRBV30 and TRBJ1-5, reads SQTIHQWPATLVQPVGSPLSLECTVEGTSNPNLYWYRQAAGRGLQLLFYSVGIGQISSEVPQNLSASRPQDRQFILSSKKLLLSDSGFYLCAWSAGVFQPQHFGDGTRLSIL.

This chain connects TRBV7-6 to TRBJ1-1; D remains ambiguous. Germline V lookup: CDR1 SGHVS, CDR2 FNYEAQ. There are 13 residues in the CDR3. Trimming left V 4 bases short and J 0 bases short, with 6 bases between. CDR3 bases: TGTGCCAGCAGCTCCCACATGAACACTGAAGCTTTCTTT. The encoded protein is CASSSHMNTEAFF.

The J gene is TRBJ2-7, the V gene TRBV5-4; the D gene is possibly TRBD1 (6 bases). From germline, CDR1 is SGHNT and CDR2 YYREEE (reference sequence). Trimming shortened V by 4 bases and J by 2 bases, and 13 bases separated the two germline ends. The CDR3 length is 14 residues. CDR3 DNA: TGTGCCAGCAGCACCCGACAGGTTCCCTACGAGCAGTACTTC. Amino acid sequence: CASSTRQVPYEQYF.

The chain has TRBV3-1 (or the pseudogene TRBV3-2) and TRBJ2-3; 10 nucleotides align to TRBD2. V shed 0 bases, J shed 1 base, and the junction held 4 bases outside the gene matches. The germline gives CDR1 LGHDT, CDR2 YNNKEL (reference sequence). The CDR3 consists of 17 residues. Written as DNA, the CDR3 is TGTGCCAGCAGCCAAGACCGGGGGACTAGCGGCACAGATACGCAGTATTTT. This encodes CASSQDRGTSGTDTQYF.

The genes are TRBV5-6 and TRBJ2-6; possibly TRBD1 for D (5 bases). In germline, CDR1 is SGHDT, CDR2 YYEEEE. The CDR3 is made up of 18 amino acids. V was trimmed by 1 base and J by 0 bases, leaving 14 bases between them. Written as DNA, the CDR3 is TGTGCCAGCAGCTTGAGCCAGGGTCCCTTCTCTGGGGCCAACGTCCTGACTTTC. This sequence encodes CASSLSQGPFSGANVLTF.

The CDR3 loop is CASSFGLAGGLRGETQYF. The CDR3 DNA is TGTGCCAGCAGTTTCGGGCTAGCGGGGGGGTTAAGAGGAGAGACCCAGTACTTC. The chain uses TRBV28 and TRBJ2-5; 12 positions match TRBD2. From germline, CDR1 is MDHEN and CDR2 SYDVKM. The J segment lost 4 bases and the V segment lost 3 bases, leaving 12 bases of the junction unmatched. CDR3 length: 18 amino acids.